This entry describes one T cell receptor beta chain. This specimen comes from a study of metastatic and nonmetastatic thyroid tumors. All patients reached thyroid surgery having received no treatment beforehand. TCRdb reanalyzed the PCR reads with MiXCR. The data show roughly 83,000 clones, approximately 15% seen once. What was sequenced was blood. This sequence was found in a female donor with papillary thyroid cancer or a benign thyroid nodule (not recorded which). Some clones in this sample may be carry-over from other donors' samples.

CDR3 loop: CATGTRNYGYTF. DNA for the CDR3: TGTGCCACCGGGACAAGGAACTATGGCTACACCTTC. The chain combines TRBV19 with TRBJ1-2, with a possible D match to TRBD1 (6 bases). The CDR3 is made up of 12 amino acids. Germline V gene sequence: CDR1 LNHDA, CDR2 SQIVND (reference sequence). V lost 10 bases, J lost 2 bases, and 11 bases lay in between.